These 23 T cell receptor beta chains share one sample of origin, sequenced in a study of T cell responses to AZD1222 COVID-19 vaccine. TCRdb's table, derived via immunoSEQ multiplex PCR, lists solely in-frame clones and lacks some. The table records about 110,000 clones, roughly 91% of them present only once. Sequences were derived from peripheral blood, sampled 28 days after the second AZD1222 dose. These receptors all come from an adult who received the AZD1222 COVID-19 vaccine.

The chain couples TRBV2 to TRBJ2-1; 10 bases align to TRBD1. After removal of 4 bases from V and 4 bases from J, the junction contained 7 bases not matched to a gene. Germline CDR1 reads SNHLY; CDR2 reads FYNNEI. CDR3 length equals 16 residues. The CDR3 here is CASSASRQGAYNEQFF. Written as DNA, the CDR3 is TGTGCCAGCAGTGCATCTCGACAGGGGGCATACAATGAGCAGTTCTTC.

This clone occurred once. CDR3 in DNA: TGTGCCAGCAGCCAAGCCGGGGGCGGGGAGCTGTTTTTT. Translating gives CASSQAGGGELFF. The gene calls are TRBV3-1 (or the pseudogene TRBV3-2) and TRBJ2-2; perhaps TRBD2 as D (6 bases). Germline loops: CDR1 LGHDT, CDR2 YNNKEL (reference sequence). Trimming pared 1 base from V and 7 bases from J, leaving 7 bases between. There are 13 residues in the CDR3.

V usage is TRBV7-9 and J usage is TRBJ1-3; no clear D. This CDR3 is 15 amino acids long. V lost 6 bases, J lost 0 bases, and 12 bases lay in between. Germline assignment: CDR1 SEHNR and CDR2 FQNEAQ (reference sequence). The CDR3 DNA reads TGTGCCAGCAGACAAACATCGAGCTCTGGAAACACCATATATTTT. Translation gives CASRQTSSSGNTIYF.

The chain joins TRBV4-1 to TRBJ2-7; TRBD2 agrees at 8 bases. The V and J ends lost 0 bases and 2 bases, in that order; junction bases with no gene match: 6. The length of the CDR3 is 16 residues. CDR1 and CDR2 from the germline V gene are MGHRA and YSYEKL. CDR3 DNA: TGCGCCAGCAGCCAAGATCGGGCGGGGGGACCCTACGAGCAGTACTTC. This encodes CASSQDRAGGPYEQYF.

The CDR3 is CASSYSWGGEAEAFF. The CDR3 DNA is TGTGCCAGCAGTTACTCGTGGGGGGGTGAGGCTGAAGCTTTCTTT. This chain uses TRBV6-6 with TRBJ1-1; D may be TRBD1 (5 bases). Germline loops: CDR1 MNHNY, CDR2 SVGAGI (reference sequence). This CDR3 region has 15 residues. The germline V and J ends were trimmed by 0 bases and 6 bases, with 14 bases remaining between them.

This sequence joins TRBV29-1 and TRBJ1-1; 9 positions match TRBD1. V lost 6 bases and J lost 0; bases outside the gene matches: 11. Germline V gene data show CDR1 as SQVTM and CDR2 as ANQGSEA. CDR3 length equals 16 residues. In DNA form, the CDR3 reads TGCAGCGTAACTCCGGGACAGGGAAGGATGAACACTGAAGCTTTCTTT. This sequence encodes CSVTPGQGRMNTEAFF.

The V and J genes are TRBV11-3 and TRBJ1-4; 8 nucleotides line up with TRBD1. Germline values: CDR1 SGHNT, CDR2 YENEEA. The trim removed 4 bases at V and 4 bases at J, leaving 8 bases unmatched. This CDR3 has 16 residues. CDR3 bases: TGTGCCAGCAGCTCCCATGGACAGGGTTATAATGAAAAACTGTTTTTT. Translating it yields CASSSHGQGYNEKLFF.

This clone was counted once. The CDR3 protein is CASSPGMGSGNTIYF. The CDR3 nucleotides read TGTGCCAGCAGCCCGGGGATGGGGTCCGGAAACACCATATATTTT. The chain is built from TRBV7-2 and TRBJ1-3; no firm D call. Trimming pared 5 bases from V and 4 bases from J, leaving 15 bases between. Germline V gives CDR1 SGHTA, CDR2 FQGNSA. The CDR3 loop spans 15 amino acids.

This rearrangement joins TRBV7-2 to TRBJ2-3; the D gene could be TRBD1 or TRBD2 (7 bases each). Germline V gene lookup returns CDR1 SGHTA and CDR2 FQGNSA. V was cut by 8 bases and J by 2 bases, with 14 bases left in between. The CDR3 runs 14 residues. The CDR3 is CASHRGGVTDTQYF. The CDR3 nucleotides read TGTGCCAGCCACAGGGGAGGGGTCACAGATACGCAGTATTTT.

The V and J genes are TRBV7-2 and TRBJ2-7; 9 bases agree with TRBD1. V lost 5 bases and J lost 0; bases outside the gene matches: 5. The CDR3 totals 15 residues. The V gene's germline CDR1 is SGHTA and CDR2 FQGNSA. The CDR3 coding sequence is TGTGCCAGCAGCCCGGGACAGGGCTACTCCTACGAGCAGTACTTC. Amino acid sequence: CASSPGQGYSYEQYF.

The chain employs TRBV5-1 and TRBJ2-1, with D possibly TRBD2 on 5 matching bases. V was shortened by 3 bases and J by 8 bases, with 15 bases between the two germline ends. The germline CDR1 and CDR2 sequences are SGHRS and YFSETQ. This CDR3 spans 14 amino acids. The chain's CDR3 is CASSSRGSSDEQFF. CDR3 coding DNA: TGCGCCAGCAGCTCTCGGGGTAGCAGCGATGAGCAGTTCTTC.

The J gene is TRBJ1-5, the V gene TRBV19; perhaps TRBD1 as D (5 bases). From germline, CDR1 is LNHDA and CDR2 SQIVND (reference sequence). The CDR3 consists of 12 residues. Trimming shortened V by 5 bases and J by 7 bases, and 9 bases separated the two germline ends. CDR3 sequence: CASSPGWQPQHF. The CDR3 DNA follows: TGTGCCAGTAGTCCAGGGTGGCAGCCCCAGCATTTT.

The chain carries TRBV9 and TRBJ2-5; TRBD1 aligns across 7 bases. Germline assignment: CDR1 SGDLS and CDR2 YYNGEE. The V segment lost 3 bases and the J segment 4 bases; nucleotides outside the gene matches: 9. The CDR3 consists of 15 residues. The CDR3 region has the DNA TGTGCCAGCAGCGCCGATCCTACAGGGGTAGAGACCCAGTACTTC. Its protein product is CASSADPTGVETQYF.

The J gene is TRBJ1-4, the V gene TRBV18; no clear D. Trimming shortened V by 1 base and J by 8 bases, and 14 bases separated the two germline ends. Germline CDR1 is KGHSH and CDR2 is LQKENI. This CDR3 has 15 amino acids. The CDR3 coding sequence is TGTGCCAGCTCACCACTAGCTGGGTTCAGAGAAAAACTGTTTTTT. Translation gives CASSPLAGFREKLFF. The full variable domain, rest sourced from reference TRBV18 and TRBJ1-4, is NAGVMQNPRHLVRRRGQEARLRCSPMKGHSHVYWYRQLPEEGLKFMVYLQKENIIDESGMPKERFSAEFPKEGPSILRIQQVVRGDSAAYFCASSPLAGFREKLFFGSGTQLSVL.

The chain has TRBV24-1 and TRBJ2-7; 10 bases are shared with TRBD2. V lost 0 bases to trimming and J lost 4 bases; unmatched junction nucleotides: 5. The CDR3 length is 16 residues. The V gene's germline CDR1 is KGHDR and CDR2 SFDVKD. CDR3 DNA sequence: TGTGCCACCAGTGATTTGGGTAGCGGGGGGCAATACGAGCAGTACTTC. The encoded protein is CATSDLGSGGQYEQYF.

The V call is TRBV3-1 (or the pseudogene TRBV3-2), the J call TRBJ2-5; D call uncertain. Germline CDR1 reads LGHDT; CDR2 reads YNNKEL (reference sequence). The CDR3 is made up of 15 amino acids. Trimming cost V 3 bases and J 7 bases, with 18 bases left between them. The CDR3 DNA reads as TGTGCCAGCAGCCAGACCCAATCCCAGGATGGGACCCAGTACTTC. Translated, it gives CASSQTQSQDGTQYF.

A note on this clone: The missing conserved phenylalanine or tryptophan at the end of this CDR3 makes a read error likely. The limits of the CDR3 on the DNA are not certain, so only TCRdb's listed CDR3 is given. The chain combines TRBV5-8 with TRBJ1-4. The CDR3 has 12 residues if both end residues are counted. The germline CDR1 and CDR2 sequences are SGHTS and YDEGEE. The CDR3 here is CASSLVLLVDFK.

V usage is TRBV19 and J usage is TRBJ1-2, with D possibly TRBD1 on 6 matching bases. The germline V gene encodes CDR1 LNHDA and CDR2 SQIVND (reference sequence). The CDR3 contains 15 residues. V lost 3 bases and J lost 2, with 13 bases in between. The CDR3 reads CASSMPDSSNYGYTF. The CDR3 nucleotides read TGTGCCAGTAGTATGCCGGACAGTTCGAACTATGGCTACACCTTC.

The V and J genes are TRBV6-1 and TRBJ2-1; D is perhaps TRBD1 (6 bases). The CDR3 totals 18 residues. Germline V lookup: CDR1 MNHNS, CDR2 SASEGT. V was cut by 1 base and J by 7 bases, with 23 bases left in between. CDR3 in DNA: TGTGCCAGCAGTGAAGTCCCGGGCGGGCAGGGGCTCATGAATGAGCAGTTCTTC. Protein: CASSEVPGGQGLMNEQFF.

The chain couples TRBV7-9 to TRBJ2-3, with 12 nucleotides matching TRBD2. Unmatched junction bases numbered 4, after V lost 5 bases and J lost 4 bases. In germline, CDR1 is SEHNR, CDR2 FQNEAQ (reference sequence). The CDR3 contains 15 residues. The CDR3 DNA reads TGTGCCAGCAGCCCTAGCGGGGGGGCGCCAGATACGCAGTATTTT. This encodes CASSPSGGAPDTQYF.

This clone was seen a single time. V gene TRBV9 combines with J gene TRBJ2-2, with 9 positions matching TRBD1. This CDR3 spans 16 amino acids. Germline V gives CDR1 SGDLS, CDR2 YYNGEE. J gave up 2 bases and V 3 bases, and 5 bases lay outside the gene matches. The CDR3 spells CASSARQGGNTGELFF. The CDR3 region has the DNA TGTGCCAGCAGCGCTCGACAGGGGGGAAACACCGGGGAGCTGTTTTTT.

The genes are TRBV7-2 and TRBJ2-1; unclear D gene. V lost 1 base and J 0 bases, leaving 4 bases between the germline ends. This CDR3 is 14 amino acids long. Germline CDR1 and CDR2: SGHTA and FQGNSA. This CDR3 reads CASSLDFSYNEQFF. In nucleotides, the CDR3 is TGTGCCAGCAGCTTAGACTTCTCCTACAATGAGCAGTTCTTC.

The chain carries TRBV24-1 and TRBJ2-1; possibly TRBD1 for D (6 bases). This CDR3 region has 13 residues. Germline V gene sequence: CDR1 KGHDR, CDR2 SFDVKD. V lost 4 bases, J lost 5 bases, and 8 bases lay in between. In nucleotides, the CDR3 is TGTGCCACCAGTGAGGACAGAAACAATGAGCAGTTCTTC. It codes for CATSEDRNNEQFF.